These 28 T cell receptor beta chains came from one sample sequenced in a study of blood T cell repertoires in COVID-19. Some clones are missing from TCRdb's copy, which holds only in-frame ones; the method was immunoSEQ multiplex PCR. The sample has 300,000 to 350,000 clones, 90% seen once. Sequencing input: PBMCs or T cells enriched from blood (not recorded which). Source of these receptors: a woman between 18 and 30 years old with acute COVID-19.

In its sample, this clone was seen a few times. The chain's CDR3 is CASTLGGLGGYTF. DNA for the CDR3: TGTGCCAGCACCCTAGGGGGCCTAGGTGGCTACACCTTC. This chain joins TRBV12-3 or TRBV12-4 and TRBJ1-2; TRBD1 matches at 7 bases. The junction had 9 bases not matched to a gene; V was cut back by 7 bases and J by 7 bases. This CDR3 is built from 13 residues.

This clone was recorded only once. This chain uses TRBV3-1 (or the pseudogene TRBV3-2) with TRBJ1-2, with 9 bases fitting TRBD1. CDR3 length equals 15 residues. V trimming: 3 bases; J trimming: 5 bases; junction bases outside the gene matches: 7. The V gene's germline CDR1 is LGHDT and CDR2 YNNKEL (reference sequence). CDR3 DNA sequence: TGTGCCAGCAGCCAGGCGACAGGGGGAGGATATGGCTACACCTTC. Protein: CASSQATGGGYGYTF.

As to this clone: A much larger clonotype is one base distant, so this may be a read error. The same CDR3 is also encoded by other DNA sequences in this sample. V is TRBV11-2 and J is TRBJ1-1, with D tentatively TRBD1 (5 bases). Germline V gives CDR1 SGHAT, CDR2 FQNNGV. Trimming shortened V by 4 bases and J by 3 bases, and 9 bases separated the two germline ends. The length of the CDR3 is 13 residues. The CDR3 loop reads CASSSQGDTEAFF. The CDR3 DNA reads TGTGCCAGCAGCTCACAAGGGGACACTGAAGCTTTCTTT.

This clone was observed a handful of times. The V call is TRBV7-9, the J call TRBJ2-3, with TRBD1 matching 9 bases. Per the germline V gene, CDR1 is SEHNR and CDR2 is FQNEAQ (reference sequence). The V gene end was trimmed by 3 bases and the J gene end by 9 bases; junction bases not matched to a gene: 16. The CDR3 runs to 17 residues. Here the CDR3 DNA reads TGTGCCAGCAGCTTGGTAGGCGTCCCGGGACAGGGATGGACGCAGTATTTT. Translating it yields CASSLVGVPGQGWTQYF.

The chain recombines TRBV5-1 with TRBJ1-5; weak D call: TRBD1 (6 bases). Germline V lookup: CDR1 SGHRS, CDR2 YFSETQ. Trimming took off 5 bases at V and 3 bases at J, with 15 bases between the two ends. This CDR3 region has 15 residues. DNA for the CDR3: TGCGCCAGCAGTAGGGCCCCAGGGGTCAATCAGCCCCAGCATTTT. This translates into CASSRAPGVNQPQHF.

The chain joins TRBV28 to TRBJ2-1, with TRBD1 matching over 12 bases. CDR1 and CDR2 from the germline V gene are MDHEN and SYDVKM. The CDR3 is 15 residues long. The V and J ends lost 6 bases and 8 bases, in that order; junction bases with no gene match: 8. CDR3: CASRSGQGAADEQFF. CDR3 sequence (DNA): TGTGCCAGCAGGTCGGGACAGGGGGCGGCGGATGAGCAGTTCTTC.

The J gene is TRBJ2-3, the V gene TRBV11-3, with 11 nucleotides matching TRBD2. Germline loops: CDR1 SGHNT, CDR2 YENEEA. The ends lost 3 bases at V and 5 bases at J; junction bases unmatched: 10. The CDR3 runs to 17 residues. The CDR3 sequence is CASSFPGLAEGGDTQYF. The CDR3 region has the DNA TGTGCCAGCAGCTTTCCGGGACTAGCGGAAGGGGGAGATACGCAGTATTTT.

The gene calls are TRBV18 and TRBJ2-6; 7 bases match TRBD1. This CDR3 contains 22 residues. Germline V lookup: CDR1 KGHSH, CDR2 LQKENI. Losses at the gene ends were 1 base for V and 0 bases for J; bases not matched to a gene: 18. The CDR3 is CASSPLRIQPGQPYSGANVLTF. The CDR3, as DNA: TGTGCCAGCTCACCACTCCGAATCCAACCGGGACAGCCTTACTCTGGGGCCAACGTCCTGACTTTC.

The genes are TRBV15 and TRBJ1-1, with D hard to call. This CDR3 spans 14 amino acids. Trimming stripped 0 bases from V and 4 bases from J, with 9 bases between. CDR1 and CDR2 (germline): LNHNV, YYDKDF (reference sequence). This chain's CDR3 is CATSRDLGSTEAFF. In DNA, the CDR3 is TGTGCCACCAGCAGAGATCTTGGGAGCACTGAAGCTTTCTTT.

V is TRBV5-1 and J is TRBJ2-7; 10 bases are shared with TRBD1. The CDR3 sequence is 16 residues long. Germline CDR1 is SGHRS and CDR2 is YFSETQ. The V segment lost 3 bases and the J segment 0 bases; nucleotides outside the gene matches: 6. The DNA of the CDR3 is TGCGCCAGCAGCTGGGGACAGGGGTTTAGCTCCTACGAGCAGTACTTC. It codes for CASSWGQGFSSYEQYF.

The rearrangement uses TRBV5-1 and TRBJ2-7, with D tentatively TRBD1 (6 bases). Germline CDR1 SGHRS, CDR2 YFSETQ. With 4 bases removed from V and 0 bases from J, the gap between germline ends came to 8 bases. CDR3 size: 13 residues. The CDR3 nucleotides are TGCGCCAGCAGCGGACAGCCCTCCTACGAGCAGTACTTC. Translated: CASSGQPSYEQYF.

This chain links TRBV30 with TRBJ2-7, with unresolved D. This CDR3 has 12 amino acids. Germline loops: CDR1 GTSNPN, CDR2 SVGIG (reference sequence). V was clipped by 3 bases and J by 0 bases, with 6 bases between them. The CDR3 sequence: CAWRSHSYEQYF. The CDR3 DNA is TGTGCCTGGAGAAGCCACTCCTACGAGCAGTACTTC.

This clone was recorded once. J is TRBJ2-7 and V is TRBV2, with D perhaps matching TRBD1 (5 bases). CDR1 SNHLY and CDR2 FYNNEI come from the germline V gene. The CDR3 totals 13 residues. V lost 6 bases and J 0 bases, leaving 9 bases between the germline ends. Here the CDR3 reads CASRKDSSYEQYF. CDR3 DNA sequence: TGTGCCAGCAGGAAAGACAGCTCCTACGAGCAGTACTTC. Complete variable domain (other parts from reference TRBV2 and TRBJ2-7): EPEVTQTPSHQVTQMGQEVILRCVPISNHLYFYWYRQILGQKVEFLVSFYNNEISEKSEIFDDQFSVERPDGSNFTLKIRSTKLEDSAMYFCASRKDSSYEQYFGPGTRLTVT.

The chain combines TRBV5-5 with TRBJ2-1, with 10 bases fitting TRBD2. Per the germline V gene, CDR1 is SGHKS and CDR2 is YYEKEE (reference sequence). This CDR3 contains 15 residues. Trimming took 0 bases from V and 4 from J; bases not matched to a gene: 1. The CDR3 DNA follows: TGTGCCAGCAGCTTGGAACTAGCGGGGTACAATGAGCAGTTCTTC. It specifies CASSLELAGYNEQFF. The entire variable domain, with the rest obtained from reference TRBV5-5 and TRBJ2-1, is as follows: DAGVTQSPTHLIKTRGQQVTLRCSPISGHKSVSWYQQVLGQGPQFIFQYYEKEERGRGNFPDRFSARQFPNYSSELNVNALLLGDSALYLCASSLELAGYNEQFFGPGTRLTVL.

In this sample, this clone turned up once. This chain connects TRBV19 to TRBJ2-7, with D possibly matching TRBD2 (6 bases). Germline values: CDR1 LNHDA, CDR2 SQIVND (reference sequence). The V gene lost 5 bases and the J gene lost 2 bases, with 13 bases spanning the gap. The CDR3 has 14 residues. CDR3 sequence: CASSPQRAAYEQYF. The CDR3 DNA sequence: TGTGCCAGTAGTCCCCAGCGGGCCGCCTACGAGCAGTACTTC. The entire variable domain, with the rest obtained from reference TRBV19 and TRBJ2-7, is as follows: DGGITQSPKYLFRKEGQNVTLSCEQNLNHDAMYWYRQDPGQGLRLIYYSQIVNDFQKGDIAEGYSVSREKKESFPLTVTSAQKNPTAFYLCASSPQRAAYEQYFGPGTRLTVT.

The chain employs TRBV3-1 (or the pseudogene TRBV3-2) and TRBJ2-2; D perhaps matches TRBD1 (5 bases). Germline CDR1 LGHDT, CDR2 YNNKEL (reference sequence). V lost 0 bases, J lost 6 bases, and 8 bases lay in between. The CDR3 length is 14 residues. The CDR3 reads CASSQDGAAGELFF. In nucleotides, the CDR3 is TGTGCCAGCAGCCAAGATGGGGCGGCCGGGGAGCTGTTTTTT.

This CDR3 reads CASTPTGGLGYGYTF. The CDR3 nucleotides read TGTGCCAGCACCCCGACAGGGGGACTTGGCTATGGCTACACCTTC. This chain uses TRBV7-2 with TRBJ1-2; 9 bases map to TRBD1. With V trimmed by 7 bases and J by 4 bases, 10 bases remained unmatched. From germline, CDR1 is SGHTA and CDR2 FQGNSA. The CDR3 spans 15 residues.

This chain links TRBV28 with TRBJ1-5; D is possibly TRBD1 (5 bases). CDR1 and CDR2 from the germline V gene are MDHEN and SYDVKM. The CDR3 extends over 16 amino acids. Trimming shortened V by 6 bases and J by 0 bases, and 15 bases separated the two germline ends. The CDR3 sequence: CASRRPGGRSNQPQHF. The DNA of the CDR3 is TGTGCCAGCAGAAGACCCGGGGGACGTAGCAATCAGCCCCAGCATTTT.

The chain couples TRBV25-1 to TRBJ2-1; TRBD2 aligns across 9 bases. This CDR3 comprises 17 residues. V gave up 1 base and J gave up 1 base; unmatched junction bases: 5. CDR1 and CDR2 from the germline V gene are MGHDK and SYGVNS. For the CDR3, the DNA is TGTGCCAGCAGTGAATTGGTGGGACTAGCTTCCTACAATGAGCAGTTCTTC. This sequence encodes CASSELVGLASYNEQFF.

The chain joins TRBV5-8 to TRBJ1-2; 9 nucleotides line up with TRBD1. The ends lost 8 bases at V and 4 bases at J; junction bases unmatched: 6. The germline V gene encodes CDR1 SGHTS and CDR2 YDEGEE. The CDR3 length is 13 residues. This CDR3 is CASGQGTTYGYTF. The CDR3 DNA is TGTGCCAGTGGACAGGGGACAACCTATGGCTACACCTTC.

The rearrangement joins TRBV28 to TRBJ1-5; D is perhaps TRBD1 (5 bases). The CDR3 loop spans 13 amino acids. CDR1 MDHEN and CDR2 SYDVKM come from the germline V gene. The germline V and J ends were trimmed by 10 bases and 6 bases, with 16 bases remaining between them. Written as DNA, the CDR3 is TGTGCCACCAGGCAGTATCAGGGTCAGCCCCAGCATTTT. This translates into CATRQYQGQPQHF.

J is TRBJ1-4 and V is TRBV29-1; D might be TRBD1 (5 bases). The CDR3 length is 13 residues. The V and J ends lost 6 bases and 5 bases respectively, with 13 bases between them. Germline loops: CDR1 SQVTM, CDR2 ANQGSEA. The CDR3 loop is CSVATGFNEKLFF. DNA of the CDR3: TGCAGCGTCGCCACAGGATTCAATGAAAAACTGTTTTTT.

The chain employs TRBV3-1 (or the pseudogene TRBV3-2) and TRBJ2-3; 9 positions match TRBD2. Trimming removed 2 bases from V and 4 bases from J; junction bases left unmatched: 7. Germline CDR1 is LGHDT and CDR2 is YNNKEL (reference sequence). The CDR3 has 16 residues. DNA of the CDR3: TGTGCCAGCAGCCAACTCTCTAGCGGGAAAGCAGATACGCAGTATTTT. Translation gives CASSQLSSGKADTQYF.

The chain couples TRBV5-1 to TRBJ2-1; 10 bases map to TRBD2. V lost 1 base to trimming and J lost 9 bases; unmatched junction nucleotides: 10. The CDR3 has 16 residues. Germline V CDR1 and CDR2: SGHRS, YFSETQ. Here the CDR3 reads CASSLTGLAGEGEQFF. CDR3 DNA: TGCGCCAGCAGCTTGACGGGTCTAGCGGGAGAGGGTGAGCAGTTCTTC.

CDR3 bases: TGTGCCAGCAGCAGAACCAGCCAGGGGAATCAGCCCCAGCATTTT. This encodes CASSRTSQGNQPQHF. The chain combines TRBV3-1 (or the pseudogene TRBV3-2) with TRBJ1-5; D might be TRBD1 (6 bases). Trimming stripped 5 bases from V and 4 bases from J, with 15 bases between. Germline loops: CDR1 LGHDT, CDR2 YNNKEL (reference sequence). The CDR3 consists of 15 residues.

This clone was recorded once. The chain joins TRBV18 to TRBJ2-1; D is unresolved. The CDR3 contains 17 residues. Trimming shortened V by 2 bases and J by 0 bases, and 14 bases separated the two germline ends. Germline V gene data show CDR1 as KGHSH and CDR2 as LQKENI. The CDR3 DNA reads as TGTGCCAGCTCACCATTCTCAAGCCTAAGCTCCTACAATGAGCAGTTCTTC. This encodes CASSPFSSLSSYNEQFF. Variable domain in full (rest from reference TRBV18 and TRBJ2-1): NAGVMQNPRHLVRRRGQEARLRCSPMKGHSHVYWYRQLPEEGLKFMVYLQKENIIDESGMPKERFSAEFPKEGPSILRIQQVVRGDSAAYFCASSPFSSLSSYNEQFFGPGTRLTVL.

J is TRBJ1-2 and V is TRBV6-5; 8 bases agree with TRBD1. Germline trimming cut 2 bases from V and 5 bases from J; bases unmatched to any gene: 1. CDR1 is MNHEY and CDR2 is SVGAGI in the germline V gene. CDR3 length: 13 residues. The CDR3 coding sequence is TGTGCCAGCAGTTACCACAGGGGGTATGGCTACACCTTC. Its translation: CASSYHRGYGYTF.

This rearrangement joins TRBV2 to TRBJ1-5; unclear D gene. The CDR3 is 12 residues long. The germline V and J ends were trimmed by 8 bases and 7 bases, with 12 bases remaining between them. Germline CDR1 is SNHLY and CDR2 is FYNNEI. CDR3: CASRDTGQPQHF. CDR3 in DNA: TGTGCCAGCCGAGATACCGGGCAGCCCCAGCATTTT.